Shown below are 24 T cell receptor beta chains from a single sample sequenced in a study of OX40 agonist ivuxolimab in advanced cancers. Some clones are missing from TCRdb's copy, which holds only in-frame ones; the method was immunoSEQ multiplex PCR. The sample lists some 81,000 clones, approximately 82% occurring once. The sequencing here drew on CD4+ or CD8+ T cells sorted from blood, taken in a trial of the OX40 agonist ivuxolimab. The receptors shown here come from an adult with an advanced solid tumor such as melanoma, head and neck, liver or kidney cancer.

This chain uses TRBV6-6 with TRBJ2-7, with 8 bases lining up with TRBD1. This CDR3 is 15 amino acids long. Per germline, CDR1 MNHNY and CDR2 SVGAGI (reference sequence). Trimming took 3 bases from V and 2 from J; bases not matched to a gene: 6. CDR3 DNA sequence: TGTGCCAGCAGTTATTTGACAGGGGTCGCCTACGAGCAGTACTTC. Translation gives CASSYLTGVAYEQYF.

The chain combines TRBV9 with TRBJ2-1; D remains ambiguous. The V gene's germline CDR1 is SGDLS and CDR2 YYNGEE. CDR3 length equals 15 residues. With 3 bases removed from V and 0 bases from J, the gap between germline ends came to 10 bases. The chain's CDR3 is CASSAALSSYNEQFF. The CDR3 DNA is TGTGCCAGCAGCGCCGCTTTGAGCTCCTACAATGAGCAGTTCTTC.

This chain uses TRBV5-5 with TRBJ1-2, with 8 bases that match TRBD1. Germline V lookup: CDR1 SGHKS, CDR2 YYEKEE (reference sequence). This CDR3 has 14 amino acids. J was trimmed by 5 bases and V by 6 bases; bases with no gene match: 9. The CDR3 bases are TGTGCCAGCATCAAGATCGGACAGGGTTATGGCTACACCTTC. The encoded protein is CASIKIGQGYGYTF.

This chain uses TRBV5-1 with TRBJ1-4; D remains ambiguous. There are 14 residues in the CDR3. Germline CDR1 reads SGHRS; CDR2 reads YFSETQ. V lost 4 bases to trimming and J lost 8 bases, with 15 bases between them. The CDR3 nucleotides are TGCGCCAGCAGCGGTGGCGCAGTAGAGGAAAAACTGTTTTTT. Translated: CASSGGAVEEKLFF.

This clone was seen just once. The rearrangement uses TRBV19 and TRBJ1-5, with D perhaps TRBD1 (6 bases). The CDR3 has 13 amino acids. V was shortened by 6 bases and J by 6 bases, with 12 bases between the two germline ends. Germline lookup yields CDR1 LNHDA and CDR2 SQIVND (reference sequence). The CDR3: CASRNTGTQPQHF. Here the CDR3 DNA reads TGTGCCAGTAGGAACACAGGGACTCAGCCCCAGCATTTT.

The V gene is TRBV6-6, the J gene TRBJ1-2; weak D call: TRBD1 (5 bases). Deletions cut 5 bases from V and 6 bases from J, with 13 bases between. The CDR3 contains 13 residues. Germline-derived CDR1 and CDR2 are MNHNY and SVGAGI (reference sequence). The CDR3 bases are TGTGCCAGCAGTCGTCGAATGGGGCATGGCTACACCTTC. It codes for CASSRRMGHGYTF.

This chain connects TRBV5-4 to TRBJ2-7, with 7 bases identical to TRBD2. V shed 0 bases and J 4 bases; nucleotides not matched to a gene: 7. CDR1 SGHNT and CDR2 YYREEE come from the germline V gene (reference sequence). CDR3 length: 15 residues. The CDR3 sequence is CASSLEGSGWYEQYF. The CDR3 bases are TGTGCCAGCAGCTTGGAAGGTAGCGGGTGGTACGAGCAGTACTTC.

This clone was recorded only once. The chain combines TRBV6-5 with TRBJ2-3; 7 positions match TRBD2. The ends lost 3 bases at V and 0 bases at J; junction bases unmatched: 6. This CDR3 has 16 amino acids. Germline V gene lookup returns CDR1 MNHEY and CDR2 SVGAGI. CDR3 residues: CASSYGLAESTDTQYF. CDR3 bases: TGTGCCAGCAGTTATGGGCTAGCGGAGAGCACAGATACGCAGTATTTT.

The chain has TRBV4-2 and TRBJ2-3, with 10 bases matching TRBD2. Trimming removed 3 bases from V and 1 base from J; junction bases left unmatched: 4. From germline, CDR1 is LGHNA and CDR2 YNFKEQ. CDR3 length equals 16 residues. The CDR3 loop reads CASSQSGGAGTDTQYF. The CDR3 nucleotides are TGTGCCAGCAGCCAGAGCGGGGGGGCAGGCACAGATACGCAGTATTTT.

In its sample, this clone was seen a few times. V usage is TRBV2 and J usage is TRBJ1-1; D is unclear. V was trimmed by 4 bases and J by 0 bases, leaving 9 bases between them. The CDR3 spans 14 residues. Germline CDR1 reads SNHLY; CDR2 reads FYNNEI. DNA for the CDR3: TGTGCCAGCAGTGTCATGGTCATGAACACTGAAGCTTTCTTT. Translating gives CASSVMVMNTEAFF. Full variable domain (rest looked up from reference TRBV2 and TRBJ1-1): EPEVTQTPSHQVTQMGQEVILRCVPISNHLYFYWYRQILGQKVEFLVSFYNNEISEKSEIFDDQFSVERPDGSNFTLKIRSTKLEDSAMYFCASSVMVMNTEAFFGQGTRLTVV.

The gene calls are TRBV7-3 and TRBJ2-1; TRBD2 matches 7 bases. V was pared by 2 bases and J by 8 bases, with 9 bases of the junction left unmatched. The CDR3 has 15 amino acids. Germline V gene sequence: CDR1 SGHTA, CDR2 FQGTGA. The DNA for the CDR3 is TGTGCCAGCAGCTTAGGTACTAGCGACGCGGATGAGCAGTTCTTC. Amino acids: CASSLGTSDADEQFF.

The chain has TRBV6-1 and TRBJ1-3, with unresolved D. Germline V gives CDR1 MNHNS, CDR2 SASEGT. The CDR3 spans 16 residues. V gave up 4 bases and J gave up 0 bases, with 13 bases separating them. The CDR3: CASSVGITLSGNTIYF. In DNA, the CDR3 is TGTGCCAGCAGTGTTGGCATTACCCTCTCTGGAAACACCATATATTTT.

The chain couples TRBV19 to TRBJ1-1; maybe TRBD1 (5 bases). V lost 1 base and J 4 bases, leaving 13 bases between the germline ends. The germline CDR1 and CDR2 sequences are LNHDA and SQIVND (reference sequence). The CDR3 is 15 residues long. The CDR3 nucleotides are TGTGCCAGTAGTATAGCGACATTCGGGGGCACTGAAGCTTTCTTT. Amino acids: CASSIATFGGTEAFF.

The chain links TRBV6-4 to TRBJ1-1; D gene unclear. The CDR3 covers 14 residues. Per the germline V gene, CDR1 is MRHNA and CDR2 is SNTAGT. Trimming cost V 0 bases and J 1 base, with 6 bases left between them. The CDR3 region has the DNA TGTGCCAGCAGTGACTCGAACAGGAACACTGAAGCTTTCTTT. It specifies CASSDSNRNTEAFF.

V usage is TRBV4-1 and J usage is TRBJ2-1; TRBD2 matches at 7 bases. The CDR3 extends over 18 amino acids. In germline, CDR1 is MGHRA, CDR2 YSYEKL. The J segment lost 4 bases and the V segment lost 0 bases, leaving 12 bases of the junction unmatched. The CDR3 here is CASSQDLWTRAGYNEQFF. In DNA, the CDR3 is TGCGCCAGCAGCCAAGACCTCTGGACTAGGGCGGGTTACAATGAGCAGTTCTTC.

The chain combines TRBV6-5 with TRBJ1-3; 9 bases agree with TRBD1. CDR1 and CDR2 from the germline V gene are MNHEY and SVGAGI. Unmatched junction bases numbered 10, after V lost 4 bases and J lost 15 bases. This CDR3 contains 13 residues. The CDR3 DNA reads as TGTGCCAGCAGTTCCCCTCGGGACAGGGCGGAATATTTT. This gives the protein CASSSPRDRAEYF.

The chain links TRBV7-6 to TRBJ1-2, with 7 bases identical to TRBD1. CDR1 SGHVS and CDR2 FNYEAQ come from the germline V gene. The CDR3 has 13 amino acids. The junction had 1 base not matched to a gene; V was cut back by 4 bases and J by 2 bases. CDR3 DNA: TGTGCCAGCAGCTCGGGACAGAACTATGGCTACACCTTC. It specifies CASSSGQNYGYTF.

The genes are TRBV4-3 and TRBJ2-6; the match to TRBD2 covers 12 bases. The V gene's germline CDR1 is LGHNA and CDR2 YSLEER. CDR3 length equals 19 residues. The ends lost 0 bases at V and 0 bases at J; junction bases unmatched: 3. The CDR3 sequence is CASSQEGLAGSSGANVLTF. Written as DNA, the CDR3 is TGCGCCAGCAGCCAAGAAGGACTAGCGGGAAGCTCTGGGGCCAACGTCCTGACTTTC.

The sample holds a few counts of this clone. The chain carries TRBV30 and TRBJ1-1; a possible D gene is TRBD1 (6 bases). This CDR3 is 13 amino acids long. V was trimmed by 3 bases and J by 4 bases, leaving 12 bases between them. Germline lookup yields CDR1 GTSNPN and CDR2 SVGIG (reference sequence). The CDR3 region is CAWRIQGGTEAFF. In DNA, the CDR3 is TGTGCCTGGAGGATACAGGGAGGCACTGAAGCTTTCTTT.

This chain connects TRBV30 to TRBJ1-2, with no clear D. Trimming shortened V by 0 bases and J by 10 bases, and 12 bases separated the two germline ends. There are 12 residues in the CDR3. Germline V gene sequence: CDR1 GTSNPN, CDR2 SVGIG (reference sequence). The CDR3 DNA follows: TGTGCCTGGAGTGTTAATGGACCTGACTACACCTTC. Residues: CAWSVNGPDYTF.

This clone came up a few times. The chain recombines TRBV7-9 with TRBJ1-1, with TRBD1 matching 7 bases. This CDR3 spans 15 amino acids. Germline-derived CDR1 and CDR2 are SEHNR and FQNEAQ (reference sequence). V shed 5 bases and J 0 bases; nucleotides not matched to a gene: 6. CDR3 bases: TGTGCCAGCAGCCCTAGGGGACAGTTGAACACTGAAGCTTTCTTT. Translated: CASSPRGQLNTEAFF.

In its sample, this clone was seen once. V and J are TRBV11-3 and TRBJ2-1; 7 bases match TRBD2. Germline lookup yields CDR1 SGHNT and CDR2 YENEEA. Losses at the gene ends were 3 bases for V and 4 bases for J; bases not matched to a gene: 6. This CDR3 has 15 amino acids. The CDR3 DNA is TGTGCCAGCAGCTTCGCTAGCGGCTCTTACAATGAGCAGTTCTTC. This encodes CASSFASGSYNEQFF.

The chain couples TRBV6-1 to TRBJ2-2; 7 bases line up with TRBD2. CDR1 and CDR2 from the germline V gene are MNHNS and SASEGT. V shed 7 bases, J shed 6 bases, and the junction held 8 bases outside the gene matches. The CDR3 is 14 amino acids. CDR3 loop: CASIEGGFAGELFF. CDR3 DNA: TGTGCCAGCATCGAGGGAGGGTTCGCCGGGGAGCTGTTTTTT.

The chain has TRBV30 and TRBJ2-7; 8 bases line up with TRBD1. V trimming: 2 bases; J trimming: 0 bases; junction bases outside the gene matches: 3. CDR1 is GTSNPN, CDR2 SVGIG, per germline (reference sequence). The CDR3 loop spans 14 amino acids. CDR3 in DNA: TGTGCCTGGAGTCGGACAGGGAGCTCCTACGAGCAGTACTTC. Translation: CAWSRTGSSYEQYF.